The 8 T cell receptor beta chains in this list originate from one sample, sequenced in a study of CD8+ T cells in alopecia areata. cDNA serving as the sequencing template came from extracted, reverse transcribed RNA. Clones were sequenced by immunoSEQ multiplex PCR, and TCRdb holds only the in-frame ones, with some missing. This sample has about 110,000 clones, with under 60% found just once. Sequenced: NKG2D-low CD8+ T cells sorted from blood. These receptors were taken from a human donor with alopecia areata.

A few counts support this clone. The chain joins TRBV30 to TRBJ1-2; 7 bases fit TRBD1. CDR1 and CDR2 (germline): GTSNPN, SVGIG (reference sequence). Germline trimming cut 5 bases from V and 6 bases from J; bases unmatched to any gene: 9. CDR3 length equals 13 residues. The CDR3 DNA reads TGTGCCTGGTTTGGAGACAGGGATGATGGCTACACCTTC. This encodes CAWFGDRDDGYTF.

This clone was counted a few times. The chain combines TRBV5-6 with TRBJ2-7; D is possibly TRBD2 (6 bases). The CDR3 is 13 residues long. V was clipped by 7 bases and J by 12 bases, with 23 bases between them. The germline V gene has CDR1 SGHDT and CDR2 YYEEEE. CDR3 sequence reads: CASHNGGFDSLYF. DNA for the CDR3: TGTGCCAGCCACAACGGGGGTTTCGATAGTCTGTACTTC.

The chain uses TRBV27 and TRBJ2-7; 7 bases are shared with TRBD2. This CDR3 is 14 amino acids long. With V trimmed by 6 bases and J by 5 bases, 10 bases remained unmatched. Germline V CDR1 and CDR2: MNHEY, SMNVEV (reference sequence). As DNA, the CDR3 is TGTGCCAGCAGCCCTGCGGGAGTGCGGGACGAGCAGTACTTC. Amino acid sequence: CASSPAGVRDEQYF.

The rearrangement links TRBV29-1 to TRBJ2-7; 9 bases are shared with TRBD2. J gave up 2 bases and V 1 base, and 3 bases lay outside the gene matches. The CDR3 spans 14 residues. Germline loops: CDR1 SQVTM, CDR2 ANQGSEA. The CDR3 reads CSVEVAGAAYEQYF. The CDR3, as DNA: TGCAGCGTTGAAGTAGCGGGAGCGGCCTACGAGCAGTACTTC.

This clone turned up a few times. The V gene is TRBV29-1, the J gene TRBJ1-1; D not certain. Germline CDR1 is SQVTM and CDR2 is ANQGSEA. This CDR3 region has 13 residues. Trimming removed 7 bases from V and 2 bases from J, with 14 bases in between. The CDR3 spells CSAGRLTNTEAFF. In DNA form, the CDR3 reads TGCAGCGCCGGTCGCCTTACCAACACTGAAGCTTTCTTT.

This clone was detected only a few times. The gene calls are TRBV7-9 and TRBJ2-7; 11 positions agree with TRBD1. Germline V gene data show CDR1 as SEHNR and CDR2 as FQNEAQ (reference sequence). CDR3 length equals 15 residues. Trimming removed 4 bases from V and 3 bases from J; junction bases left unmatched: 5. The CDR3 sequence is CASSSPGQGDYEQYF. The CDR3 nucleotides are TGTGCCAGCAGCTCACCGGGACAGGGGGACTACGAGCAGTACTTC.

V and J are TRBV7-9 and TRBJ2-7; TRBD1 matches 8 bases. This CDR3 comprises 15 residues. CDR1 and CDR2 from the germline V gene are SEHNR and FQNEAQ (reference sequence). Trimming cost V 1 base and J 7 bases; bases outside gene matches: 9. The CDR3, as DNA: TGTGCCAGCAGCTTAGTATTGCAGGGGGCTTTGGAGCAGTACTTC. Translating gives CASSLVLQGALEQYF. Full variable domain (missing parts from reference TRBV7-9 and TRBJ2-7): DTGVSQNPRHKITKRGQNVTFRCDPISEHNRLYWYRQTLGQGPEFLTYFQNEAQLEKSRLLSDRFSAERPKGSFSTLEIQRTEQGDSAMYLCASSLVLQGALEQYFGPGTRLTVT.

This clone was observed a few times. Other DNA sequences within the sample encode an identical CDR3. The CDR3 region is CASSPGSNYGYTF. The CDR3 region has the DNA TGTGCCAGCAGCCCCGGATCGAACTATGGCTACACCTTC. The chain has TRBV14 and TRBJ1-2; D not certain. Germline lookup yields CDR1 SGHDN and CDR2 FVKESK. This CDR3 comprises 13 residues. With 4 bases removed from V and 2 bases from J, the gap between germline ends came to 8 bases.